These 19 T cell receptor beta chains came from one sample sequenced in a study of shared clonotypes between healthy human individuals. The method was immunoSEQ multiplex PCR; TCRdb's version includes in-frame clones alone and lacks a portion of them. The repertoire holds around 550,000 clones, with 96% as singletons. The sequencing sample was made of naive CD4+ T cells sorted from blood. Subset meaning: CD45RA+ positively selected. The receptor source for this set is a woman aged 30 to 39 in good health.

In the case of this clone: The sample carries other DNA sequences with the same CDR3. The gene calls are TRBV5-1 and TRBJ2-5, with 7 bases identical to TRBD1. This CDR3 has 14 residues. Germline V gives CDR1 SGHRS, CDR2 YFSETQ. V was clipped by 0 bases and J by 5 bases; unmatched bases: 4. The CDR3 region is CASSLGQGGETQYF. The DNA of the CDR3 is TGCGCCAGCAGCTTGGGACAGGGCGGGGAGACCCAGTACTTC.

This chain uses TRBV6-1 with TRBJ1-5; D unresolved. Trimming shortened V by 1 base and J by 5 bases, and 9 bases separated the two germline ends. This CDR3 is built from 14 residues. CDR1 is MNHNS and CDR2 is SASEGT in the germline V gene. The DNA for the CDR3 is TGTGCCAGCAGTGAAGTGGACCGGTATCAGCCCCAGCATTTT. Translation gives CASSEVDRYQPQHF.

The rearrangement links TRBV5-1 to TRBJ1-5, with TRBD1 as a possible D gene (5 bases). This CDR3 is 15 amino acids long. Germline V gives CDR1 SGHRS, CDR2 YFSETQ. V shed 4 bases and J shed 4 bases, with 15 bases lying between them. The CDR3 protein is CASSPGGGSNQPQHF. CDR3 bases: TGCGCCAGCAGCCCGGGCGGGGGATCGAATCAGCCCCAGCATTTT.

In nucleotides, the CDR3 is TGTGCCAGCAGCCGAACTAGTGGCTCCTACGAGCAGTACTTC. Translation: CASSRTSGSYEQYF. The V call is TRBV5-5, the J call TRBJ2-7, with a weak D call TRBD2 (5 bases). This CDR3 is 14 amino acids long. CDR1 SGHKS and CDR2 YYEKEE come from the germline V gene (reference sequence). V was trimmed by 4 bases and J by 0 bases, leaving 11 bases between them.

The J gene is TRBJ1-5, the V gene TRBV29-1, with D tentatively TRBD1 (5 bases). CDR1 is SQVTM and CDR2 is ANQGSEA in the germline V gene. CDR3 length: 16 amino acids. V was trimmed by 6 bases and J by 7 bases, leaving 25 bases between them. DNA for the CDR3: TGCAGCGTCCTCATGGGGCAGGGAGAAGGAGGCCAGCCCCAGCATTTT. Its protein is CSVLMGQGEGGQPQHF.

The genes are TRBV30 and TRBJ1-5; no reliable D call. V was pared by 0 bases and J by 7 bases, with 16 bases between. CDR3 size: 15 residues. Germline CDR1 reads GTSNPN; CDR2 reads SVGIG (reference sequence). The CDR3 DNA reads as TGTGCCTGGAGTGTACATCAGAAGAAACTCCAGCCCCAGCATTTT. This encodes CAWSVHQKKLQPQHF.

In DNA, the CDR3 is TGTGCCAGTAGTATAGGGGGGGCGCCCGGTGAAGCTTTCTTT. Protein: CASSIGGAPGEAFF. This chain joins TRBV19 and TRBJ1-1; D is perhaps TRBD1 (6 bases). V shed 1 base and J shed 7 bases, with 13 bases lying between them. The CDR3 totals 14 residues. CDR1 and CDR2 from the germline V gene are LNHDA and SQIVND (reference sequence).

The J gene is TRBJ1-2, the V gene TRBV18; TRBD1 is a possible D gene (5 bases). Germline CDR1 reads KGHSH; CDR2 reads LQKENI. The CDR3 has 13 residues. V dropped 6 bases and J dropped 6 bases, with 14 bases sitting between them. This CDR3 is CASSGTGGDGYTF. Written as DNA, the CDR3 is TGTGCCAGCTCCGGGACCGGCGGGGATGGCTACACCTTC.

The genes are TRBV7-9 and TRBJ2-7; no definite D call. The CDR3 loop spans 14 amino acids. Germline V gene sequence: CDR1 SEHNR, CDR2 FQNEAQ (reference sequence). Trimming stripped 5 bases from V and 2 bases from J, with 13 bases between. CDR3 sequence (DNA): TGTGCCAGCAGCGGCCCGGCGCGGCCCTACGAGCAGTACTTC. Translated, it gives CASSGPARPYEQYF.

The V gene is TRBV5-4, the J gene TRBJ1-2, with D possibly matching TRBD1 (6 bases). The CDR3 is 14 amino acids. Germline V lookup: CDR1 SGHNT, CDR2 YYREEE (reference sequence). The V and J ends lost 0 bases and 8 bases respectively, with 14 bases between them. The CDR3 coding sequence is TGTGCCAGCAGCTTGGAGTCGGGGGCTGGAGGCTACACCTTC. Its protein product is CASSLESGAGGYTF.

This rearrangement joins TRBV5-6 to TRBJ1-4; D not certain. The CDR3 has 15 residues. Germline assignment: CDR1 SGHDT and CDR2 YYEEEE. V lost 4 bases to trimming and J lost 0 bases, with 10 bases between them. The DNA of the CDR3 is TGTGCCAGCAGCCTGCTAACAGCAACTAATGAAAAACTGTTTTTT. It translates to CASSLLTATNEKLFF. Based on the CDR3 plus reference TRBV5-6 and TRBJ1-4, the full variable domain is DAGVTQSPTHLIKTRGQQVTLRCSPKSGHDTVSWYQQALGQGPQFIFQYYEEEERQRGNFPDRFSGHQFPNYSSELNVNALLLGDSALYLCASSLLTATNEKLFFGSGTQLSVL.

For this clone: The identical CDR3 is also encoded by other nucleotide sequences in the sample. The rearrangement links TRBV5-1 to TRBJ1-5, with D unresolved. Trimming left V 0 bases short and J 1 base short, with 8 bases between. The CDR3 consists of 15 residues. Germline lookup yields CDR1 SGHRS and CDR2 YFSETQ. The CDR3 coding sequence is TGCGCCAGCAGCTTGGAGGGTTTGAGCAATCAGCCCCAGCATTTT. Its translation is CASSLEGLSNQPQHF.

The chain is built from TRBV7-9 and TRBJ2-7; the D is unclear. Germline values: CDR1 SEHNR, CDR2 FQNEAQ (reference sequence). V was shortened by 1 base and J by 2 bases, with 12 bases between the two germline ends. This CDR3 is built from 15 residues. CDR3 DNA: TGTGCCAGCAGCTTAGTGGCAGGTCCCGCCTACGAGCAGTACTTC. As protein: CASSLVAGPAYEQYF.

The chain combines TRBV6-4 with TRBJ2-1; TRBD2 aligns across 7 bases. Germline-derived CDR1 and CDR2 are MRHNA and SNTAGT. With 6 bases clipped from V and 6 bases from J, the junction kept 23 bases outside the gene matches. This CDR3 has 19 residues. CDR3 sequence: CASSHRNTEVAGKGNEQFF. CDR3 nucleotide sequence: TGTGCCAGCAGCCACCGGAACACCGAGGTAGCGGGTAAGGGCAATGAGCAGTTCTTC.

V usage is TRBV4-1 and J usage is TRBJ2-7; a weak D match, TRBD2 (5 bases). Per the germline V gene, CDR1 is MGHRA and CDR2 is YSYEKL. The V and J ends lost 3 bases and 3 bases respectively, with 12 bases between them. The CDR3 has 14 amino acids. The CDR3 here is CASSQHPGVYEQYF. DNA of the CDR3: TGCGCCAGCAGCCAGCATCCCGGGGTCTACGAGCAGTACTTC.

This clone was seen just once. The CDR3 loop is CASSLDGQGEKLFF. CDR3 in DNA: TGCGCCAGCAGCTTGGACGGACAGGGCGAAAAACTGTTTTTT. This rearrangement joins TRBV5-1 to TRBJ1-4; 8 bases match TRBD1. Germline loops: CDR1 SGHRS, CDR2 YFSETQ. Germline trimming cut 0 bases from V and 8 bases from J; bases unmatched to any gene: 3. The CDR3 contains 14 residues.

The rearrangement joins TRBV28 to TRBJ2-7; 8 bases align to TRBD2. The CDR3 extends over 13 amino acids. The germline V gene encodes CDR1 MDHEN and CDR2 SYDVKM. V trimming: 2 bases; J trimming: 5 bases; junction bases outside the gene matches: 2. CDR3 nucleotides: TGTGCCAGCAGTTTAAGGACTAGCAACGAGCAGTACTTC. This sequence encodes CASSLRTSNEQYF.

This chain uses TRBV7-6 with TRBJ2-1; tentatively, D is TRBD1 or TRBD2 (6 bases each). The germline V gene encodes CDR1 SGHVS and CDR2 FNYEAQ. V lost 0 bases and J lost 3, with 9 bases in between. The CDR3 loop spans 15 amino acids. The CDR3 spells CASSLARGLYNEQFF. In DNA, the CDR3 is TGTGCCAGCAGCTTAGCCAGGGGACTCTACAATGAGCAGTTCTTC.

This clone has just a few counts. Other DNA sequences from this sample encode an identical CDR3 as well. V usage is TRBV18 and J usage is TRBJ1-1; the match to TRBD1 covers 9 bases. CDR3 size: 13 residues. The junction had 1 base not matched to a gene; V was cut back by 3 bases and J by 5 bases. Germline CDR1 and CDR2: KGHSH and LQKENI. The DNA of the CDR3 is TGTGCCAGCTCACCGACAGGGGGGACTGAAGCTTTCTTT. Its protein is CASSPTGGTEAFF.